This T cell receptor (beta chain) was profiled in a study of beta chain features in type 1 diabetes. For the study at large: Healthy donors and patients showed comparable age, gender and cell yields. Study findings and constraints: A moderate, significant TCRB CDR3 shortening appeared in type 1 diabetes across four CD4+ subsets.

The V end was cut by 1 base, the J end by 7 bases, with 11 bases between. Germline CDR1 is GTSNPN and CDR2 is SVGIG (reference sequence). The CDR3 runs 13 residues. Reverse transcribing all isolated RNA meant expressed TCRB transcripts were sequenced. Clones were read by immunoSEQ multiplex PCR, and TCRdb kept only the in-frame ones, dropping some. The sample has 100,000 to 150,000 clones, 17% seen once. This clone was found a few times. Its antigen is still unknown. The sample contains more than one DNA sequence encoding this CDR3. Via the markers CD45RO/CCR7/CD25/CD127/CD95/CD27, stem cell-like memory, regulatory, central memory and naive CD4+ cells were sorted. Sort purity for all populations was recorded as exceeding 98%.

J is TRBJ1-5 and V is TRBV30, with a weak D call TRBD1 (6 bases). The source of this sequence is a man between 18 and 35 years old with type 1 diabetes. Sequencing was performed on central memory CD4+ T cells from blood. The CDR3 nucleotides are TGTGCCTGGAGTGGAGGGGGACGACAGCCCCAGCATTTT. It codes for CAWSGGGRQPQHF.